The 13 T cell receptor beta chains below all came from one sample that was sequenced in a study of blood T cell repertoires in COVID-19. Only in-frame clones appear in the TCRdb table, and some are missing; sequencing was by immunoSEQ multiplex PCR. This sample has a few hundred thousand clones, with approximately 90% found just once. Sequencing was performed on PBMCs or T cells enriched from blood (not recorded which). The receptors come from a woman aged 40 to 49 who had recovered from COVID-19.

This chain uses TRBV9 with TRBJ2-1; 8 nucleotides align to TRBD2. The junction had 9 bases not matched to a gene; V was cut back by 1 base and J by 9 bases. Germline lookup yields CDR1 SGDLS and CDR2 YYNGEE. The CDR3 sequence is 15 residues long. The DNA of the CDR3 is TGTGCCAGCAGCGTAAATGGCGGGAGGTCGGGTGAGCAGTTCTTC. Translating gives CASSVNGGRSGEQFF.

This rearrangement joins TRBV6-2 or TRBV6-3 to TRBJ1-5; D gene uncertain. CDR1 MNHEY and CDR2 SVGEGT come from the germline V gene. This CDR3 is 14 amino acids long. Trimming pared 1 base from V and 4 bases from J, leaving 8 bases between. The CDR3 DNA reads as TGTGCCAGCAGTTACTTGGTCGGGAATCAGCCCCAGCATTTT. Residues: CASSYLVGNQPQHF.

Written as DNA, the CDR3 is TGTGCCAGCAGTCATGAAACGGGGTTTGAAGCTTTCTTT. This gives the protein CASSHETGFEAFF. The chain joins TRBV7-6 to TRBJ1-1; D call uncertain. There are 13 residues in the CDR3. Germline CDR1 reads SGHVS; CDR2 reads FNYEAQ. Deletions cut 6 bases from V and 7 bases from J, with 15 bases between.

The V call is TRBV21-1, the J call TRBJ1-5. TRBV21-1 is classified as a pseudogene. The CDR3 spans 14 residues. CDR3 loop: CASSGGREAQPQHF. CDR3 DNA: TGTGCCAGCAGCGGTGGGAGGGAGGCTCAGCCCCAGCATTTT.

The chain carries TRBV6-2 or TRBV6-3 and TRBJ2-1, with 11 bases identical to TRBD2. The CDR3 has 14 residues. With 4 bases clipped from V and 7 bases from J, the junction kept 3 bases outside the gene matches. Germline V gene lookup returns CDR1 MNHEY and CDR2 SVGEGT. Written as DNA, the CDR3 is TGTGCCAGCAGTTTAGCGGGAGGGAAGAATGAGCAGTTCTTC. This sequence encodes CASSLAGGKNEQFF.

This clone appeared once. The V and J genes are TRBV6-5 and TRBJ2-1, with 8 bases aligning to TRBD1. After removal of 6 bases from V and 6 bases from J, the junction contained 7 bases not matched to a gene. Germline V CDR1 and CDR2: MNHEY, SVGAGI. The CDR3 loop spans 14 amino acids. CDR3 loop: CASSFDRGCNEQFF. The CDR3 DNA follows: TGTGCCAGCAGCTTTGACAGGGGTTGCAATGAGCAGTTCTTC.

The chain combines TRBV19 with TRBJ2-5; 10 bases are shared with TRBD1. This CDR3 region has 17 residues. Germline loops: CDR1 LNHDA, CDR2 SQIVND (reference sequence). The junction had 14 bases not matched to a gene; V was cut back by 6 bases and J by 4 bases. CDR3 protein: CASSMGRDRGMGETQYF. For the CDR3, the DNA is TGTGCCAGTAGCATGGGCCGGGACAGGGGAATGGGAGAGACCCAGTACTTC. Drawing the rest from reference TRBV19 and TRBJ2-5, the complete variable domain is DGGITQSPKYLFRKEGQNVTLSCEQNLNHDAMYWYRQDPGQGLRLIYYSQIVNDFQKGDIAEGYSVSREKKESFPLTVTSAQKNPTAFYLCASSMGRDRGMGETQYFGPGTRLLVL.

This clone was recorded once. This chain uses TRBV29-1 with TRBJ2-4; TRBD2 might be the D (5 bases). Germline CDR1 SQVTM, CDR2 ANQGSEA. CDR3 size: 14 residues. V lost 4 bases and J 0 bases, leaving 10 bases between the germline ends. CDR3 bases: TGCAGCGTTGCCGGGAATCTAGCCAAAAACATTCAGTACTTC. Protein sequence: CSVAGNLAKNIQYF.

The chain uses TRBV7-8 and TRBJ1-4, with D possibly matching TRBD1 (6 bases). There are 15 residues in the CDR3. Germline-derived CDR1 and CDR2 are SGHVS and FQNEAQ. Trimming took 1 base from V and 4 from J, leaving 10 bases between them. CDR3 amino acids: CASSLDTGYNEKLFF. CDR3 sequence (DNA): TGTGCCAGCAGCTTAGACACAGGGTATAATGAAAAACTGTTTTTT. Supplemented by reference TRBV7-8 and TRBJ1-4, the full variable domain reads GAGVSQSPRYKVAKRGQDVALRCDPISGHVSLFWYQQALGQGPEFLTYFQNEAQLDKSGLPSDRFFAERPEGSVSTLKIQRTQQEDSAVYLCASSLDTGYNEKLFFGSGTQLSVL.

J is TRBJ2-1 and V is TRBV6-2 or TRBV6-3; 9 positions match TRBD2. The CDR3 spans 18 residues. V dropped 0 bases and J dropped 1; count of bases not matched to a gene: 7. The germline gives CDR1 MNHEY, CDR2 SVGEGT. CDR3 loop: CASSYSGTSYMSYNEQFF. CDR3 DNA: TGTGCCAGCAGTTACTCCGGGACTAGCTACATGTCCTACAATGAGCAGTTCTTC.

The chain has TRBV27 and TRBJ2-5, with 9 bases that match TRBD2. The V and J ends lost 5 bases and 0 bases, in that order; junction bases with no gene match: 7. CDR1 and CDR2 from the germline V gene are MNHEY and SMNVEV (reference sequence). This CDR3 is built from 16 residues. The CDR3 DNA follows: TGTGCCAGCAGTGTCTTGACTAGCGGATACCAAGAGACCCAGTACTTC. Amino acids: CASSVLTSGYQETQYF.

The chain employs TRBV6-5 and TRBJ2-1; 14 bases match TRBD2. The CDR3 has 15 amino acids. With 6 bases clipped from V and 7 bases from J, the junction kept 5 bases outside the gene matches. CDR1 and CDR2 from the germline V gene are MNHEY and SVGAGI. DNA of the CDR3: TGTGCCAGCAGCCTCCGGACTAGCGGGAGGAATGAGCAGTTCTTC. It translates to CASSLRTSGRNEQFF.

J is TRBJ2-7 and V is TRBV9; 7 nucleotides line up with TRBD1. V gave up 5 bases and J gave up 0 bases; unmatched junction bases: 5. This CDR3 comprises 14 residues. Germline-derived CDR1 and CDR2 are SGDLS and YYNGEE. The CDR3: CASSPRDSSYEQYF. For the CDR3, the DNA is TGTGCCAGCAGTCCAAGGGACAGCTCCTACGAGCAGTACTTC. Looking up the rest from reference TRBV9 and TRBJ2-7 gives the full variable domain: DSGVTQTPKHLITATGQRVTLRCSPRSGDLSVYWYQQSLDQGLQFLIQYYNGEERAKGNILERFSAQQFPDLHSELNLSSLELGDSALYFCASSPRDSSYEQYFGPGTRLTVT.